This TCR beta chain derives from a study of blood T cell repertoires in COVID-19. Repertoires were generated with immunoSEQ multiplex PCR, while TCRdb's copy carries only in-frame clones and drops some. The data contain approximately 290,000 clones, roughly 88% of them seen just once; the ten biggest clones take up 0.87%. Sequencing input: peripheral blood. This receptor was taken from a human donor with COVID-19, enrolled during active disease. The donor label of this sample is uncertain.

The CDR3 region is CASSPLGQGAYGYTF. CDR3 nucleotide sequence: TGTGCCAGCAGTCCTCTCGGACAGGGTGCCTATGGCTACACCTTC. The chain employs TRBV28 and TRBJ1-2; TRBD1 matches 8 bases. The length of the CDR3 is 15 residues. V was clipped by 5 bases and J by 4 bases; unmatched bases: 9. CDR1 and CDR2 (germline): MDHEN, SYDVKM.